The T cell receptor (beta chain) under discussion was sequenced for a study of regulatory T cells in long-lasting Graves disease. Indicated time point: persistent/refractory GD, antithyroid drugs over 5 years with positive TRAb. TCR sequences were obtained from RNA taken from PBMCs. TCR beta libraries were built with iRepertoire HTBI primers and Arm-PCR of CDR3 regions. TCRdb reprocessed the multiplex PCR reads via MiXCR and lists one record per CDR3 protein. Seen here are approximately 400,000 distinct CDR3 sequences, about 20% observed once, and the top ten hold roughly 28%. With 2 bases removed from V and 10 bases from J, the gap between germline ends came to 20 bases. Looked up from germline, CDR1 is SGHTA and CDR2 is FQGNSA. The CDR3 covers 15 residues. In this sample, this clonotype turned up once.

The material sequenced was peripheral blood mononuclear cells (PBMCs), taken when the disease was refractory, from a patient treated with antithyroid drugs. The receptor was isolated from a female donor with Graves disease. The chain carries TRBV7-2 and TRBJ1-1; D perhaps matches TRBD1 (6 bases). CDR3 protein: CASSLLWQRGGSAFF. The CDR3 nucleotides are TGTGCCAGCAGCTTATTGTGGCAGCGAGGGGGATCAGCTTTCTTT.